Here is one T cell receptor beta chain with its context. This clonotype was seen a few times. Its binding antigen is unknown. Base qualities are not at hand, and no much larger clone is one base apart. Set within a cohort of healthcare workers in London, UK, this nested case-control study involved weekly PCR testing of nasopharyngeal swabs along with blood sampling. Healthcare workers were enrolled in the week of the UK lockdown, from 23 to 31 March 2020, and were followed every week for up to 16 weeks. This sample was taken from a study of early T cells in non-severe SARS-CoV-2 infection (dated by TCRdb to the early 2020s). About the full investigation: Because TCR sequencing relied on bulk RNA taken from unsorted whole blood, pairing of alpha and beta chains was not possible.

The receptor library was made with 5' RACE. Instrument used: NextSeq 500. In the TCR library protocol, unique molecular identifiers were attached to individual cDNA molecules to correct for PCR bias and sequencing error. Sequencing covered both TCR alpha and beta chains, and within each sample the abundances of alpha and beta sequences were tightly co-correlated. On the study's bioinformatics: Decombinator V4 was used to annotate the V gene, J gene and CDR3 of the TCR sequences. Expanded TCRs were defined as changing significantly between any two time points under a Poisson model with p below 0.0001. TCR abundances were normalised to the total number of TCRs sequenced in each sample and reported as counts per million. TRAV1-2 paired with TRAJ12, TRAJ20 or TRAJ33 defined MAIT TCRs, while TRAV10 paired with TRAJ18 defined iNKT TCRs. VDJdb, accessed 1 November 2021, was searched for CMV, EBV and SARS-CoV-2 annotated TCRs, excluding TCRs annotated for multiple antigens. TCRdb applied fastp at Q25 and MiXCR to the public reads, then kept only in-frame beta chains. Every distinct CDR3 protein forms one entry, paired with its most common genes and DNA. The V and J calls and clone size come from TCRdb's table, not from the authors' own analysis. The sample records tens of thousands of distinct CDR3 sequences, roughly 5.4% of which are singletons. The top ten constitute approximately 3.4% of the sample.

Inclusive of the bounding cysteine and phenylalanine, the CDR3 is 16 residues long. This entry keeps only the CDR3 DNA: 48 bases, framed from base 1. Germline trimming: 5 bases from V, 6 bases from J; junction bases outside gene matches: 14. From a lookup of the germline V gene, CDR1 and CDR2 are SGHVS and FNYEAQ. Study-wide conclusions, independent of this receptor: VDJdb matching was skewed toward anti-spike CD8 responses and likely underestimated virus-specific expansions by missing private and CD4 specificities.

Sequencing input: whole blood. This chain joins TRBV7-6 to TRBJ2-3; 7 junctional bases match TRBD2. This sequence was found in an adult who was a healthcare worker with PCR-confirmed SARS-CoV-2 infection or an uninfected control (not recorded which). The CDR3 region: CASSLVGGRTSDTQYF. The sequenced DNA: TGTGCCAGCAGCCTAGTGGGCGGGAGAACCTCGGATACGCAGTATTTT.